This TCR beta chain was identified in a study of cytomegalovirus exposure and HLA in healthy donors. Background on the study: Within an early data release were about 90 million unique TCRs drawn from HLA-typed donors.

Germline V gene lookup returns CDR1 SGHDT and CDR2 YYEEEE. This CDR3 spans 17 amino acids. In the PCR, 60 Vbeta and 13 Jbeta primers were used. Using immunoSEQ multiplex PCR, the repertoire was profiled, and TCRdb retains in-frame clones only, with some absent. This table has more than 100,000 clones, more than 60% appearing once. With regard to this clone: One junction end does not reproduce the germline sequence, and a read error may be involved.

Sample: PBMCs. The V call is TRBV5-6, the J call TRBJ2-5; TRBD2 aligns across 14 bases. The TCR was taken from a woman in her thirties or forties in good health and CMV-seropositive. The CDR3 coding sequence is TGTGCCGGCAGCTTGACTAGCGGGGGGGCCGAGGCAGAGACCCAGTACTTC. Its protein is CAGSLTSGGAEAETQYF.